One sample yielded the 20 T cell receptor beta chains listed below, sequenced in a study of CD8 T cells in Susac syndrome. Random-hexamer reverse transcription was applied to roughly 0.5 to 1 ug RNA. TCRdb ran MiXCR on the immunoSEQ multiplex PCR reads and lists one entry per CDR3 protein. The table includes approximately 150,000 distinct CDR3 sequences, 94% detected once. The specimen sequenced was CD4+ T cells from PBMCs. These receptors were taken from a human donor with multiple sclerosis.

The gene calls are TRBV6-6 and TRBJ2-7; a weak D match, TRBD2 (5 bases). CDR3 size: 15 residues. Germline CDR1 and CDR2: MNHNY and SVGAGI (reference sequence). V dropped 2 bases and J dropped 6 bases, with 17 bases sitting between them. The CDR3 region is CASSYPRRSFVEQYF. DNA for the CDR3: TGTGCCAGCAGTTACCCTCGGAGGAGTTTTGTCGAGCAGTACTTC.

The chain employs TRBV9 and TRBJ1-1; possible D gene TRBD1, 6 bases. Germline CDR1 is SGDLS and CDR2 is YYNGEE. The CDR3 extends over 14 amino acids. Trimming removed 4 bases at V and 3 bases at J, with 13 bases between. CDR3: CASSFRQDHTEAFF. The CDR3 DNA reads TGTGCCAGCAGCTTCAGACAGGACCACACTGAAGCTTTCTTT.

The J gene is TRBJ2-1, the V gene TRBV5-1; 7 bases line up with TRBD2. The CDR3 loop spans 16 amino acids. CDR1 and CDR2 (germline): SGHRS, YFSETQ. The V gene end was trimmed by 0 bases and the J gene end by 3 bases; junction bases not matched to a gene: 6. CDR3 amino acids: CASSLGGTTYYNEQFF. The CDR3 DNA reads TGCGCCAGCAGCTTGGGGGGGACTACTTACTACAATGAGCAGTTCTTC.

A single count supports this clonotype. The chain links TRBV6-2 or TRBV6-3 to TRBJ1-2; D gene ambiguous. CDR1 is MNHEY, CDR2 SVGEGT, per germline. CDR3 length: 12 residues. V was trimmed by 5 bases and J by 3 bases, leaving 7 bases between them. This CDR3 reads CASSRADYGYTF. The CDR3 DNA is TGTGCCAGCAGTCGGGCAGACTATGGCTACACCTTC.

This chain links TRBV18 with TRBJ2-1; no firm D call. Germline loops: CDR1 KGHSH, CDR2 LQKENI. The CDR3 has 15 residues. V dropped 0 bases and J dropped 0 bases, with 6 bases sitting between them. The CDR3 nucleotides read TGTGCCAGCTCACCACCGAGCAACTCCTACAATGAGCAGTTCTTC. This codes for CASSPPSNSYNEQFF.

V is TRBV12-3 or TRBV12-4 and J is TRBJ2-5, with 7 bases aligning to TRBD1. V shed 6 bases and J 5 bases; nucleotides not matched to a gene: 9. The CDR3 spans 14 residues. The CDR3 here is CASSQTQGLETQYF. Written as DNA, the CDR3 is TGTGCCAGCAGCCAAACACAGGGGCTGGAGACCCAGTACTTC.

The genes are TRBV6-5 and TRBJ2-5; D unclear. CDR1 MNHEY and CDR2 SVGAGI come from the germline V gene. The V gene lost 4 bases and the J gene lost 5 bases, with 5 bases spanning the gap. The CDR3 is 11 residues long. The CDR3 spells CASSSGETQYF. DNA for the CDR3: TGTGCCAGCAGTTCCGGGGAGACCCAGTACTTC.

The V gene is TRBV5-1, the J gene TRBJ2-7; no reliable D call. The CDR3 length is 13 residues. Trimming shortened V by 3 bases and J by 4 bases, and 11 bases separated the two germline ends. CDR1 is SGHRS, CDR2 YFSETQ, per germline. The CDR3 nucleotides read TGCGCCAGCAGCTCCGGTTTAGGATACGAGCAGTACTTC. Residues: CASSSGLGYEQYF.

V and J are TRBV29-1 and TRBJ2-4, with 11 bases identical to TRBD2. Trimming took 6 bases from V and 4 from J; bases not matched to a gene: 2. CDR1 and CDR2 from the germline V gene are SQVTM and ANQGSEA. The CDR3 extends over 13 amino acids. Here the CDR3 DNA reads TGCAGCGTAATAGCGGGAGGGAAAAACATTCAGTACTTC. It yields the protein CSVIAGGKNIQYF.

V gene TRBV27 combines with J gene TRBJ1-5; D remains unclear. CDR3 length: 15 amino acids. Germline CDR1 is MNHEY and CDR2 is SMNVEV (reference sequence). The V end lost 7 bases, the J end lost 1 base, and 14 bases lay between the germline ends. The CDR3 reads CASTGSPFSNQPQHF. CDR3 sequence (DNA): TGTGCCAGCACCGGCAGCCCTTTCAGCAATCAGCCCCAGCATTTT.

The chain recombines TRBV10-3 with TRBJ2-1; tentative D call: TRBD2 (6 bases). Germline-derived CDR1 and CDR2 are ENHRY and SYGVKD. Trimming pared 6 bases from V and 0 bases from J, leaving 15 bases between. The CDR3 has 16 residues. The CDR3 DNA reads TGTGCCATCAGGGCAGCCCGGGAGACCTCCTACAATGAGCAGTTCTTC. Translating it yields CAIRAARETSYNEQFF.

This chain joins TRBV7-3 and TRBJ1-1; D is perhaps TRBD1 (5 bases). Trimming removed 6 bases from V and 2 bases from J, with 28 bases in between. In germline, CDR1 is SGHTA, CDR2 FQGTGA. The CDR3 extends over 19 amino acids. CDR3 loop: CASRYRWGTSTGLNTEAFF. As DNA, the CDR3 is TGTGCCAGCAGATACCGATGGGGCACCTCTACGGGCCTAAACACTGAAGCTTTCTTT.

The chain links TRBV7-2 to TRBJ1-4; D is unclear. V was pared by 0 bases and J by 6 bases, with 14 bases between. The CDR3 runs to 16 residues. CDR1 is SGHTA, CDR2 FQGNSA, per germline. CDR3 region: CASSLAAGRGHEKLFF. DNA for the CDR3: TGTGCCAGCAGCTTAGCGGCCGGGAGAGGCCATGAAAAACTGTTTTTT. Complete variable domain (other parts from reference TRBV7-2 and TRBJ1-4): GAGVSQSPSNKVTEKGKDVELRCDPISGHTALYWYRQSLGQGLEFLIYFQGNSAPDKSGLPSDRFSAERTGGSVSTLTIQRTQQEDSAVYLCASSLAAGRGHEKLFFGSGTQLSVL.

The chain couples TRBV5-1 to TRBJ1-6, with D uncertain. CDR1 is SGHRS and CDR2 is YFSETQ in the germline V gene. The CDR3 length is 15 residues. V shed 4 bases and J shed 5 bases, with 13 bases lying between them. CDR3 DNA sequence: TGCGCCAGCAGCGCCAAGACCGACGATAATTCACCCCTCCACTTT. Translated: CASSAKTDDNSPLHF.

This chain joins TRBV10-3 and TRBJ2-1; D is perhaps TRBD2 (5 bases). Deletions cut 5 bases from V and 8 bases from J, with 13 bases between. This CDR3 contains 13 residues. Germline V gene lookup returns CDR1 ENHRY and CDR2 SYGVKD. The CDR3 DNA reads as TGTGCCATCAGTAGGAGCGGTAGGGATGAGCAGTTCTTC. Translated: CAISRSGRDEQFF.

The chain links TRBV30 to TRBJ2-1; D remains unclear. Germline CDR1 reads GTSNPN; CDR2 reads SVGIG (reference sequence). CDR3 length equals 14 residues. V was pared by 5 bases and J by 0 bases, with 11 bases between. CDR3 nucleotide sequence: TGTGCCTGGGAATTGGGCGGCTCCTACAATGAGCAGTTCTTC. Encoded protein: CAWELGGSYNEQFF.

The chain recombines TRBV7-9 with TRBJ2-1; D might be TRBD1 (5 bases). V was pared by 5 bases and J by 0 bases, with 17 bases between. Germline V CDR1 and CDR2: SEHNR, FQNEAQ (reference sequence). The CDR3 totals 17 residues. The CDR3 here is CASSPQTEYFSYNEQFF. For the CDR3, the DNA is TGTGCCAGCAGCCCCCAGACAGAATACTTCTCCTACAATGAGCAGTTCTTC.

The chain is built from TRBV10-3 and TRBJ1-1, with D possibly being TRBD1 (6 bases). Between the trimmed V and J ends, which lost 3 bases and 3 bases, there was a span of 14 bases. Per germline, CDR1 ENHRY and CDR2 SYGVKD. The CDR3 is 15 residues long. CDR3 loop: CAISDFQGWDTEAFF. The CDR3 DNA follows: TGTGCCATCAGTGACTTCCAGGGGTGGGACACTGAAGCTTTCTTT.

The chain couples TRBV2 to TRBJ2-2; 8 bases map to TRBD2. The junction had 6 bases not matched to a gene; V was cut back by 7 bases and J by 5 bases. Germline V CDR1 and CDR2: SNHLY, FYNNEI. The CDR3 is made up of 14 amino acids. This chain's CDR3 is CASTETSATGELFF. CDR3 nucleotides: TGTGCCAGCACCGAGACTAGCGCTACCGGGGAGCTGTTTTTT.

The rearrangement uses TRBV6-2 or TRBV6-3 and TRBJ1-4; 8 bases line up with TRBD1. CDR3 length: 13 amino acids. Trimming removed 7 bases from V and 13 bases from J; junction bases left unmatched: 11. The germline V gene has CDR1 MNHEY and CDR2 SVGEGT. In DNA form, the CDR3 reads TGTGCCAGCATCGAATCAGGGGGCGCGGCACTGTTTTTT. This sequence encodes CASIESGGAALFF.